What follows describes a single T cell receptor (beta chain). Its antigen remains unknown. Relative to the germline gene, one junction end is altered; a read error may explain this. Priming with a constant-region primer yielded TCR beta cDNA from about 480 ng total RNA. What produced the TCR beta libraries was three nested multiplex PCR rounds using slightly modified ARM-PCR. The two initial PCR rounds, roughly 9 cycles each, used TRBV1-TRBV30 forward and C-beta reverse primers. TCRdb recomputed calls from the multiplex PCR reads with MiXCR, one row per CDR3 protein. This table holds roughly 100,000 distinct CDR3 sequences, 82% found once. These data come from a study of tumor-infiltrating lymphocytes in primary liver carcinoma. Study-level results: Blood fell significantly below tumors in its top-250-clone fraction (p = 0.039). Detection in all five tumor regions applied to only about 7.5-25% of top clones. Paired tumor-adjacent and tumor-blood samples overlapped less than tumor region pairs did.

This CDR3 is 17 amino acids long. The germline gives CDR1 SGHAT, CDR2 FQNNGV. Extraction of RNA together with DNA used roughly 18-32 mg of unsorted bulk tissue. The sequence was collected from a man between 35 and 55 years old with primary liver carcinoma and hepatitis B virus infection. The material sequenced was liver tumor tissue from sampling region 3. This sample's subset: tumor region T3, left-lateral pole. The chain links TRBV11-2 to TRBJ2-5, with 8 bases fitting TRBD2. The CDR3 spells CAGSLYPGVAGRETQYF. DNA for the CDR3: TGTGCCGGCAGCTTATACCCGGGGGTAGCGGGACGAGAGACCCAGTACTTC.